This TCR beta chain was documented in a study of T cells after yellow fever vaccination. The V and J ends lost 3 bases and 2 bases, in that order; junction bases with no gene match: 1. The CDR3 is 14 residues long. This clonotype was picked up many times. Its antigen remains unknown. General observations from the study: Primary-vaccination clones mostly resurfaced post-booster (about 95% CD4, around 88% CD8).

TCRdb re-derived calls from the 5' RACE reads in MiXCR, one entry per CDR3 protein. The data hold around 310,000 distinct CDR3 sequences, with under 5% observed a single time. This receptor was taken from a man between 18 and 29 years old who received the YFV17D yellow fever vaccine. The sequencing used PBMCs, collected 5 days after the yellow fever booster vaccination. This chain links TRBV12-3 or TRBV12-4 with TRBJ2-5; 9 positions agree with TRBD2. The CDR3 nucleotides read TGTGCCAGCAGTTTCAGCGGGGGGCAAGAGACCCAGTACTTC. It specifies CASSFSGGQETQYF.